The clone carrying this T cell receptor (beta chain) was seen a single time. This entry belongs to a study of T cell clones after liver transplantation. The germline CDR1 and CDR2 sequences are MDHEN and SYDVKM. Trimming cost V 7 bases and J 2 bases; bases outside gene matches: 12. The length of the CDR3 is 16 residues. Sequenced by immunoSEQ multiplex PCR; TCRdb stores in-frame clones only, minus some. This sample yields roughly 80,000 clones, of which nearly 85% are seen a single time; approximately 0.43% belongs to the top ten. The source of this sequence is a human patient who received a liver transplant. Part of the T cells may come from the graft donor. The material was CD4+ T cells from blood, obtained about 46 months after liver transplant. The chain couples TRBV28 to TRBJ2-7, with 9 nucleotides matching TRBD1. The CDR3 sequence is CASTTTGGASPYEQYF. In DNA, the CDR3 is TGTGCCAGCACCACAACAGGGGGCGCTTCTCCCTACGAGCAGTACTTC.